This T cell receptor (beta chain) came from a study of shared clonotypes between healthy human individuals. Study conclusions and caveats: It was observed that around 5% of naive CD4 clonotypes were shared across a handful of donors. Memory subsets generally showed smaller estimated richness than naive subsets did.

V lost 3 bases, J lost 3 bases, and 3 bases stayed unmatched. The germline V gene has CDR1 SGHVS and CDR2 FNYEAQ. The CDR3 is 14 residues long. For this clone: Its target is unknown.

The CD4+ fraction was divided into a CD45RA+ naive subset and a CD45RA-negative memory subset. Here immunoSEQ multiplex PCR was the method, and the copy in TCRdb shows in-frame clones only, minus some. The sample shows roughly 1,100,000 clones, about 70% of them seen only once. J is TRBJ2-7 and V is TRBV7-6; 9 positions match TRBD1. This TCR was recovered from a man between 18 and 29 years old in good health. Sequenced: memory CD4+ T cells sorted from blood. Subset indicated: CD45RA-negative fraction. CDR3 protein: CASSLGTGSYEQYF. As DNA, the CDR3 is TGTGCCAGCAGCTTGGGGACAGGGAGCTACGAGCAGTACTTC.